The entry that follows covers one T cell receptor (beta chain) sequence. The sample belongs to a study of T-cell memory formation after mild COVID-19. TCRdb itself ran the 5' RACE reads through MiXCR, one entry per CDR3 protein. This repertoire shows about 540,000 distinct CDR3 sequences, about a fifth found once; its top ten account for roughly an eighth. Germline loops: CDR1 SGHDT, CDR2 YYEEEE. This CDR3 has 14 amino acids. Trimming removed 4 bases at V and 6 bases at J, with 16 bases between. The TCR originated in an adult woman who had mild COVID-19 (a few samples of this study predate the infection). Cell type and time point are not known. V is TRBV5-6 and J is TRBJ1-2, with D perhaps TRBD1 (5 bases). The specimen sequenced was PBMCs or a T cell subset sorted from them (not recorded which). The DNA for the CDR3 is TGTGCCAGCAGCAGACCCGGGACCGCTCATGGCTACACCTTC. It is translated as CASSRPGTAHGYTF.